One and the same sample provided the 12 T cell receptor beta chains below, sequenced in a study of T cells in Graves' hyperthyroidism and ophthalmopathy. TCR beta CDR3 region amplification was performed from RNA transcripts. Primed by the HTBI set, a first-round RT-PCR was run on the TCR CDR3. TCRdb reprocessed the multiplex PCR reads via MiXCR and lists one record per CDR3 protein. This table holds a few hundred thousand distinct CDR3 sequences, 15% to 20% found once. Sequencing used blood. Receptors originate from a woman in her 40s with Graves' ophthalmopathy.

The chain uses TRBV15 and TRBJ2-5; tentatively, D is TRBD2 (6 bases). Trimming pared 2 bases from V and 4 bases from J, leaving 23 bases between. Germline-derived CDR1 and CDR2 are LNHNV and YYDKDF (reference sequence). The CDR3 contains 18 residues. CDR3 DNA sequence: TGTGCCACCAGCAGACCTAATCGGGGGTCGGTAATCTTAGAGACCCAGTACTTC. It specifies CATSRPNRGSVILETQYF.

In its sample, this clonotype was seen a few times. This sequence joins TRBV7-8 and TRBJ1-2; 9 nucleotides align to TRBD1. Trimming at V came to 1 base and at J to 6 bases, leaving 6 bases not matched to a gene. Per the germline V gene, CDR1 is SGHVS and CDR2 is FQNEAQ. The CDR3 is 15 residues long. The CDR3 sequence is CASSLVRGTGNGYTF. The CDR3 DNA sequence: TGTGCCAGCAGCTTAGTAAGGGGGACAGGGAATGGCTACACCTTC.

The sample holds many counts of this clonotype. This CDR3 is CASTPKGLHYGYTF. In DNA form, the CDR3 reads TGTGCCAGCACCCCTAAGGGTCTGCACTATGGCTACACCTTC. The chain recombines TRBV6-1 with TRBJ1-2, with no clear D. With 7 bases removed from V and 3 bases from J, the gap between germline ends came to 15 bases. CDR3 length: 14 residues. Germline V gives CDR1 MNHNS, CDR2 SASEGT.

The chain recombines TRBV20-1 with TRBJ2-7, with D hard to call. CDR1 and CDR2 from the germline V gene are DFQATT and SNEGSKA (reference sequence). The CDR3 extends over 14 amino acids. Trimming took off 4 bases at V and 5 bases at J, with 18 bases between the two ends. The CDR3 coding sequence is TGCAGTGCTACACCCCAAGGCGCGGTCCACGAGCAGTACTTC. This translates into CSATPQGAVHEQYF.

As for this clonotype: Compared with germline, one end of the junction differs, possibly owing to a read error. J is TRBJ1-2 and V is TRBV4-1; D gene unclear. This CDR3 is 17 amino acids long. Germline V gives CDR1 MGHRA, CDR2 YSYEKL. CDR3 DNA sequence: TGCGCCAGCAGCCAAGGGCCCACGGAGATTCTGAACTATGGCTACATCTTC. Protein: CASSQGPTEILNYGYIF.

The table lists this clonotype with many counts. This sequence joins TRBV28 and TRBJ1-1; D not resolved. V was shortened by 2 bases and J by 6 bases, with 4 bases between the two germline ends. CDR1 is MDHEN, CDR2 SYDVKM, per germline. This CDR3 has 11 residues. The CDR3 sequence is CASSLRAEAFF. The CDR3 DNA sequence: TGTGCCAGCAGTTTACGGGCTGAAGCTTTCTTT.

This clonotype was recorded many times. The chain joins TRBV29-1 to TRBJ2-2; D is ambiguous. V gave up 4 bases and J gave up 0 bases, with 6 bases separating them. The CDR3 extends over 13 amino acids. Per the germline V gene, CDR1 is SQVTM and CDR2 is ANQGSEA. The CDR3 DNA sequence: TGCAGCGTTGTCACCGCGAACACCGGGGAGCTGTTTTTT. It is translated as CSVVTANTGELFF.

This clonotype was observed many times. The chain employs TRBV20-1 and TRBJ2-2; TRBD2 might be the D (5 bases). CDR3 length: 15 amino acids. Germline V gives CDR1 DFQATT, CDR2 SNEGSKA (reference sequence). V was shortened by 6 bases and J by 6 bases, with 20 bases between the two germline ends. The CDR3, as DNA: TGCAGTGCATCATCCTTAGGCGGGCGGCCCGGGGAGCTGTTTTTT. As protein: CSASSLGGRPGELFF.

This clonotype showed up many times. The chain recombines TRBV20-1 with TRBJ1-1; no clear D gene. Between the trimmed V and J ends, which lost 5 bases and 2 bases, there was a span of 12 bases. The CDR3 loop spans 13 amino acids. CDR1 and CDR2 (germline): DFQATT, SNEGSKA (reference sequence). CDR3 protein: CSASDGRNTEAFF. CDR3 in DNA: TGCAGTGCTTCAGACGGCCGAAACACTGAAGCTTTCTTT.

There are many counts of this clonotype. CDR3 protein: CASSLDLAARQETQYF. The CDR3, as DNA: TGTGCCAGCAGCTTGGATCTAGCGGCAAGACAAGAGACCCAGTACTTC. The V and J genes are TRBV5-6 and TRBJ2-5, with 7 bases aligning to TRBD2. The ends lost 0 bases at V and 2 bases at J; junction bases unmatched: 7. The CDR3 runs to 16 residues. Germline CDR1 and CDR2: SGHDT and YYEEEE.

CDR3 DNA: TGTGCCAGCAGGACGGCACACCACCGCGATGGCTACACCTTC. This encodes CASRTAHHRDGYTF. The rearrangement links TRBV6-1 to TRBJ1-2, with D unresolved. Germline V lookup: CDR1 MNHNS, CDR2 SASEGT. The CDR3 extends over 14 amino acids. V lost 6 bases and J lost 6, with 17 bases in between.

This clonotype has ten or more counts. The chain carries TRBV28 and TRBJ2-5, with 7 bases that match TRBD2. V was clipped by 4 bases and J by 7 bases; unmatched bases: 12. Germline V gene sequence: CDR1 MDHEN, CDR2 SYDVKM. The CDR3 has 15 residues. CDR3 bases: TGTGCCAGCAGTTCCCCCGGAGGGAGGGTAGGGACCCAGTACTTC. Translation: CASSSPGGRVGTQYF. The whole variable domain, remainder taken from reference TRBV28 and TRBJ2-5, is DVKVTQSSRYLVKRTGEKVFLECVQDMDHENMFWYRQDPGLGLRLIYFSYDVKMKEKGDIPEGYSVSREKKERFSLILESASTNQTSMYLCASSSPGGRVGTQYFGPGTRLLVL.